This T cell receptor (beta chain) was retrieved from a study of T cell responses to AZD1222 COVID-19 vaccine. Overall study findings and caveats: Recipients of AZD1222 seropositive at baseline numbered only 5 to 7. Repertoire sampling occurred only after the peak T cell response.

Of note for this clone: Its target is unknown.

Profiled with immunoSEQ multiplex PCR; TCRdb holds only in-frame clones, not every one. The sample yields under 200,000 clones, 90% to 95% seen once. This material consisted of peripheral blood, taken 28 days after the second dose of the MenACWY control vaccine. The TCR originated in an adult who received the MenACWY meningococcal vaccine as a control.

This CDR3 is CASSLDGATSTDTQYF. Written as DNA, the CDR3 is TGCGCCAGCAGCTTGGACGGGGCCACTAGCACAGATACGCAGTATTTT. V usage is TRBV5-1 and J usage is TRBJ2-3; D tentatively reads TRBD1 or TRBD2 (5 bases each). With 0 bases removed from V and 0 bases from J, the gap between germline ends came to 11 bases. The CDR3 contains 16 residues. CDR1 and CDR2 from the germline V gene are SGHRS and YFSETQ. The variable domain in full, with the rest retrieved from reference TRBV5-1 and TRBJ2-3, is KAGVTQTPRYLIKTRGQQVTLSCSPISGHRSVSWYQQTPGQGLQFLFEYFSETQRNKGNFPGRFSGRQFSNSRSEMNVSTLELGDSALYLCASSLDGATSTDTQYFGPGTRLTVL.